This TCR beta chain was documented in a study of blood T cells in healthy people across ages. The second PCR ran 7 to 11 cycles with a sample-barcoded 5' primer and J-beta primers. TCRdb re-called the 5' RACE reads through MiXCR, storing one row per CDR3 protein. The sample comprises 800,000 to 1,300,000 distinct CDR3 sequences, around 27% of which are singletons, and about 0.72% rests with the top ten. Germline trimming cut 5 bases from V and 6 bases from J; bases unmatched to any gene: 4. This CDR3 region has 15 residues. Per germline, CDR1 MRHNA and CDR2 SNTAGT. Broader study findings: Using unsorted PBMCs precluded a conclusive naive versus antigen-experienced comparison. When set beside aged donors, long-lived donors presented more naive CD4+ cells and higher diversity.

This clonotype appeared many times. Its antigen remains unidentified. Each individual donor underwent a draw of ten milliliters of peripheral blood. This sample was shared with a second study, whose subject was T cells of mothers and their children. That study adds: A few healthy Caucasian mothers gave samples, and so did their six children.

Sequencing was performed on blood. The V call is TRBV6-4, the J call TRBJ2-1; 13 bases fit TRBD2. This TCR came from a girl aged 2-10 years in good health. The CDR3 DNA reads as TGTGCCAGCAGTCCACTAGCGGGAGGGTTCAATGAGCAGTTCTTC. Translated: CASSPLAGGFNEQFF.